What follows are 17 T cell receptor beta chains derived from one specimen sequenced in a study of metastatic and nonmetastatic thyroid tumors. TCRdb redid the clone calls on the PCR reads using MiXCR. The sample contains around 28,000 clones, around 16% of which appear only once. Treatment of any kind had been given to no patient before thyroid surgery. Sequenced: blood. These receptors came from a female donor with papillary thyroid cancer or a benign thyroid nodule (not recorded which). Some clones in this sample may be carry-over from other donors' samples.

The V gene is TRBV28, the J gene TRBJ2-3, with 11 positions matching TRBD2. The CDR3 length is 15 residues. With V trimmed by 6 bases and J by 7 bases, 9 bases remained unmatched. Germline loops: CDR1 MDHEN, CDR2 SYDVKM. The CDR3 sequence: CASSQLAGVVNTQYF. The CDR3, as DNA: TGTGCCAGCAGCCAACTAGCGGGAGTTGTTAATACGCAGTATTTT.

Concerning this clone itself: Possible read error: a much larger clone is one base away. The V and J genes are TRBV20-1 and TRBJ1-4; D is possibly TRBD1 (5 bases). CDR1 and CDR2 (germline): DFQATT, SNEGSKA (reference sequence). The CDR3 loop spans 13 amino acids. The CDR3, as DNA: TGCATTGCTGTAGGGGCGCTTAATGAAAAACTGTTTTTT. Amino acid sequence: CIAVGALNEKLFF.

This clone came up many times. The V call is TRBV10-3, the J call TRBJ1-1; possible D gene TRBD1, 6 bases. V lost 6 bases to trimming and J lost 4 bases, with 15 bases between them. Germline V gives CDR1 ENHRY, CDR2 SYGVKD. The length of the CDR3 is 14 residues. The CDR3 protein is CAISEQGMSTEAFF. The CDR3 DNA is TGTGCCATCAGCGAACAGGGAATGAGCACTGAAGCTTTCTTT.

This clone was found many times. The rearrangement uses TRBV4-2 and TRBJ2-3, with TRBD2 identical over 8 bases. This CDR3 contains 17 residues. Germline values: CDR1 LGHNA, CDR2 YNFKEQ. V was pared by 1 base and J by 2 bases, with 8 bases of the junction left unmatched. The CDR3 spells CASSQAFAGGTTDTQYF. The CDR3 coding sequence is TGTGCCAGCAGCCAAGCCTTCGCGGGAGGTACCACAGATACGCAGTATTTT.

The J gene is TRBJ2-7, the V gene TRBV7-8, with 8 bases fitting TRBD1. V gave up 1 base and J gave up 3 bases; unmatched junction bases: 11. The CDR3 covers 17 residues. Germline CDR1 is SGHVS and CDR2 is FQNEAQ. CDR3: CASSLGRRDRRGYEQYF. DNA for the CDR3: TGTGCCAGCAGCTTAGGCCGAAGGGACAGGAGAGGCTACGAGCAGTACTTC.

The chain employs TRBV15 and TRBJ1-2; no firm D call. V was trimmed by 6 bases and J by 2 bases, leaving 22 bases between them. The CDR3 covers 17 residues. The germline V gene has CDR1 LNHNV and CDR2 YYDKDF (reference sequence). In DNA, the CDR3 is TGTGCCACCAGAAGTGAATGGACTGAGCTGTCGAACTATGGCTACACCTTC. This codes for CATRSEWTELSNYGYTF. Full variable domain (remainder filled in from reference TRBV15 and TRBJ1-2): DAMVIQNPRYQVTQFGKPVTLSCSQTLNHNVMYWYQQKSSQAPKLLFHYYDKDFNNEADTPDNFQSRRPNTSFCFLDIRSPGLGDTAMYLCATRSEWTELSNYGYTFGSGTRLTVV.

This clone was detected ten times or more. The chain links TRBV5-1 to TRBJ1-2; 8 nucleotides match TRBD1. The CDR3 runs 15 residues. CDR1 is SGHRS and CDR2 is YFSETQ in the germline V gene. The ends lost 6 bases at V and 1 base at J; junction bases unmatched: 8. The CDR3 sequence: CASTIAGGRNYGYTF. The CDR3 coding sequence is TGCGCCAGCACCATAGCAGGGGGCCGTAACTATGGCTACACCTTC.

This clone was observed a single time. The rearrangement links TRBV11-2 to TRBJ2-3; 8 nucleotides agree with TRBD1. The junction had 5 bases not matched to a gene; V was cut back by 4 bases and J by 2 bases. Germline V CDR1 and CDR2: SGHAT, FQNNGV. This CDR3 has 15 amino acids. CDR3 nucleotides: TGTGCCAGCAGCTACGGGACAGGAAACACAGATACGCAGTATTTT. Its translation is CASSYGTGNTDTQYF.

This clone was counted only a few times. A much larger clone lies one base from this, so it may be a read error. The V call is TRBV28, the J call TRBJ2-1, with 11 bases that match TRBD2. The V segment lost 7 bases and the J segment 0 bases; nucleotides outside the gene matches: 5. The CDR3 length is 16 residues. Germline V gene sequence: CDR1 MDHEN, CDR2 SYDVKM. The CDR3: CASTQTSGASYNEQFF. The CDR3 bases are TGTGCCAGCACCCAGACTAGCGGGGCCTCCTACAATGAGCAGTTCTTC.

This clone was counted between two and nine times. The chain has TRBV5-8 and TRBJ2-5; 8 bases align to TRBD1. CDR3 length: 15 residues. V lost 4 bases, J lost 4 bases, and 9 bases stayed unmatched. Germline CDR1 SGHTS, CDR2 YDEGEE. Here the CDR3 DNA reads TGTGCCAGCAGCCACTCCTCTGGGACAGGAGAGACCCAGTACTTC. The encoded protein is CASSHSSGTGETQYF. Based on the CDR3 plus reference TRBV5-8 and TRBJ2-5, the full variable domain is EAGVTQSPTHLIKTRGQQATLRCSPISGHTSVYWYQQALGLGLQFLLWYDEGEERNRGNFPPRFSGRQFPNYSSELNVNALELEDSALYLCASSHSSGTGETQYFGPGTRLLVL.

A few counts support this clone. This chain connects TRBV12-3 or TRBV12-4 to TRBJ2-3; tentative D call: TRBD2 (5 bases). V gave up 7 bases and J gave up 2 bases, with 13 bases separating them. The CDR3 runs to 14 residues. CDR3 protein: CASTQRTVTDTQYF. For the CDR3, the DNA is TGTGCCAGCACCCAACGGACTGTCACAGATACGCAGTATTTT.

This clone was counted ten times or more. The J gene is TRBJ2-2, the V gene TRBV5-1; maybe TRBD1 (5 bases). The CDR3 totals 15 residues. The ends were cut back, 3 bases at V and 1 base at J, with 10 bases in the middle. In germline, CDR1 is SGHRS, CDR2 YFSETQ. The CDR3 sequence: CASSSGNLNTGELFF. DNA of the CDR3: TGCGCCAGCAGCTCAGGGAACCTGAACACCGGGGAGCTGTTTTTT. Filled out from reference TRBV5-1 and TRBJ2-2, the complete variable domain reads KAGVTQTPRYLIKTRGQQVTLSCSPISGHRSVSWYQQTPGQGLQFLFEYFSETQRNKGNFPGRFSGRQFSNSRSEMNVSTLELGDSALYLCASSSGNLNTGELFFGEGSRLTVL.

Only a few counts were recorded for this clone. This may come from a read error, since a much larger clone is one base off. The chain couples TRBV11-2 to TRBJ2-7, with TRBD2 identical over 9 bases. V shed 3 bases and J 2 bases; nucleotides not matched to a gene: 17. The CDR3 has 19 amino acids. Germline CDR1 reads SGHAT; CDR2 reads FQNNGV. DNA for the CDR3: TGTGCCAGCAGCTTCCCTTCCGGGACTGGCGGGGGGGCGGCCTACGAGCAGTACTTC. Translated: CASSFPSGTGGGAAYEQYF.

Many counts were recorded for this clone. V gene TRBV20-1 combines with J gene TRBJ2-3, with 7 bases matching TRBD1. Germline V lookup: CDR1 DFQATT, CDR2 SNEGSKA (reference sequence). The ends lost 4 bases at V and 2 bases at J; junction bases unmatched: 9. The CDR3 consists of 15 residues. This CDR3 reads CSAIIRTGTTDTQYF. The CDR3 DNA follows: TGCAGTGCTATAATCCGGACAGGAACCACAGATACGCAGTATTTT.

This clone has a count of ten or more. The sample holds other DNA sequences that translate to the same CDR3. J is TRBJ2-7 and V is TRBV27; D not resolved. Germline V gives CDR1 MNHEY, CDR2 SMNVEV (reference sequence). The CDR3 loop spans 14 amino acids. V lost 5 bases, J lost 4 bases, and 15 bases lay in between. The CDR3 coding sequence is TGTGCCAGCAGTCCCTTAGGGAAAAAGTACGAGCAGTACTTC. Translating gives CASSPLGKKYEQYF.

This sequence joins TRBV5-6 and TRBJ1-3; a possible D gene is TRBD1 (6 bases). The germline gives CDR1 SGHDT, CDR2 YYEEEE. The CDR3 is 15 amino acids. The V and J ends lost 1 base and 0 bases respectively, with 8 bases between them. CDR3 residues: CASSLTGLSGNTIYF. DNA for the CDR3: TGTGCCAGCAGCTTGACAGGGCTCTCTGGAAACACCATATATTTT.

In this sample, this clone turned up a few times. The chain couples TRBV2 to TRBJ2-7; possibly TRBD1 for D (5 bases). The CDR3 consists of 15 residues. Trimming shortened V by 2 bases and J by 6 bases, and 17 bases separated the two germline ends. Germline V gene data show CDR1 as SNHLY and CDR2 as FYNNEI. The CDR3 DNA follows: TGTGCCAGCAGTGAATGGGCAGGGTTCCCCCGCGAGCAGTACTTC. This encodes CASSEWAGFPREQYF.